Presented here are 23 T cell receptor beta chains from one specimen sequenced in a study of T cell responses to AZD1222 COVID-19 vaccine. The protocol was immunoSEQ multiplex PCR, while the TCRdb copy is restricted to in-frame clones and leaves out a portion. The table shows over 120,000 clones, with approximately 89% occurring only once. This sample comprised peripheral blood, obtained 28 days after the second AZD1222 dose. The receptors stem from an adult who received the AZD1222 COVID-19 vaccine.

This clone is a singleton in its sample. The chain joins TRBV21-1 to TRBJ2-7; the table assigns TRBD2, which was not confirmed against the DNA. TRBV21-1 is designated a pseudogene. This CDR3 is 11 amino acids long. Written as DNA, the CDR3 is TGTGCCAGCAGCAAGAGCTACGAGCAGTACTTC. Encoded protein: CASSKSYEQYF.

The chain employs TRBV5-8 and TRBJ1-5; no reliable D call. Trimming left V 4 bases short and J 2 bases short, with 10 bases between. Germline CDR1 and CDR2: SGHTS and YDEGEE. The CDR3 totals 14 residues. CDR3 loop: CASSVDTRNQPQHF. CDR3 DNA sequence: TGTGCCAGCAGCGTTGACACGCGCAATCAGCCCCAGCATTTT.

J is TRBJ1-4 and V is TRBV4-1; D is undetermined. In germline, CDR1 is MGHRA, CDR2 YSYEKL. Trimming stripped 4 bases from V and 1 base from J, with 7 bases between. The CDR3 totals 14 residues. The DNA of the CDR3 is TGCGCCAGCAGCCCCCGCAGAACTAATGAAAAACTGTTTTTT. Its translation: CASSPRRTNEKLFF.

The chain has TRBV29-1 and TRBJ2-5; no definite D call. Deletions cut 1 base from V and 2 bases from J, with 11 bases between. CDR3 length: 14 residues. In germline, CDR1 is SQVTM, CDR2 ANQGSEA. The CDR3 loop reads CSVEGPGLQETQYF. CDR3 nucleotides: TGCAGCGTTGAAGGACCCGGGTTACAAGAGACCCAGTACTTC.

The chain employs TRBV5-1 and TRBJ2-7; no clear D gene. Trimming left V 4 bases short and J 2 bases short, with 4 bases between. Germline V lookup: CDR1 SGHRS, CDR2 YFSETQ. This CDR3 region has 11 residues. This CDR3 is CASSTPYEQYF. In DNA form, the CDR3 reads TGCGCCAGCAGCACCCCCTACGAGCAGTACTTC.

The chain links TRBV7-2 to TRBJ1-1; D is perhaps TRBD1 (5 bases). Trimming removed 2 bases at V and 0 bases at J, with 13 bases between. The germline V gene has CDR1 SGHTA and CDR2 FQGNSA. The CDR3 spans 16 residues. CDR3 bases: TGTGCCAGCAGCTTAAACCCCCCAGGGATGAACACTGAAGCTTTCTTT. This gives the protein CASSLNPPGMNTEAFF.

V and J are TRBV24-1 and TRBJ1-1, with 11 bases matching TRBD1. From germline, CDR1 is KGHDR and CDR2 SFDVKD. This CDR3 region has 14 residues. With V trimmed by 6 bases and J by 6 bases, 5 bases remained unmatched. CDR3 loop: CATSPGQGAAEAFF. The CDR3 DNA follows: TGTGCCACCAGTCCCGGACAGGGGGCCGCTGAAGCTTTCTTT.

The chain couples TRBV27 to TRBJ1-6, with a tentative D call TRBD1 (5 bases). The V gene's germline CDR1 is MNHEY and CDR2 SMNVEV (reference sequence). The CDR3 is 13 amino acids. V shed 6 bases and J shed 14 bases, with 17 bases lying between them. The CDR3 loop reads CASRGPVGSTLHF. The DNA of the CDR3 is TGTGCCAGCAGGGGGCCGGTGGGGAGCACCCTCCACTTT.

This sequence joins TRBV6-5 and TRBJ1-1, with D hard to call. Trimming removed 0 bases from V and 1 base from J, with 12 bases in between. CDR3 length: 16 amino acids. Germline V lookup: CDR1 MNHEY, CDR2 SVGAGI. The CDR3 reads CASSYSLLLENTEAFF. The CDR3 DNA follows: TGTGCCAGCAGTTACTCTCTTCTGTTGGAGAACACTGAAGCTTTCTTT.

Only a few counts were recorded for this clone. The chain has TRBV21-1 and TRBJ1-3; the DNA was not used to check the table's D call, TRBD1. TRBV21-1 is reported as a pseudogene. The CDR3 sequence is 15 residues long. CDR3 region: CASSNRDSSGNTIYF. DNA of the CDR3: TGTGCCAGCAGCAACCGGGACAGCTCTGGAAACACCATATATTTT.

The rearrangement uses TRBV27 and TRBJ1-1; 7 nucleotides line up with TRBD1. In germline, CDR1 is MNHEY, CDR2 SMNVEV (reference sequence). This CDR3 region has 15 residues. J lost 1 base, V lost 2 bases, and 4 bases had no gene match. CDR3 loop: CASSLRGGSNTEAFF. CDR3 nucleotide sequence: TGTGCCAGCAGTTTACGAGGGGGCTCGAACACTGAAGCTTTCTTT.

This chain joins TRBV28 and TRBJ1-5, with D perhaps matching TRBD1 (5 bases). The V end lost 6 bases, the J end lost 5 bases, and 26 bases lay between the germline ends. This CDR3 has 18 amino acids. Germline V gene sequence: CDR1 MDHEN, CDR2 SYDVKM. The CDR3 region has the DNA TGTGCCAGCAGCCCTGCCGAAGGGACGAGGGCCCCCCATCAGCCCCAGCATTTT. Translating it yields CASSPAEGTRAPHQPQHF.

J is TRBJ1-1 and V is TRBV5-4; TRBD1 might be the D (5 bases). Looked up from germline, CDR1 is SGHNT and CDR2 is YYREEE (reference sequence). V shed 2 bases and J shed 5 bases, with 13 bases lying between them. The CDR3 extends over 14 amino acids. CDR3 loop: CASSLEGTGTEAFF. The DNA of the CDR3 is TGTGCCAGCAGCTTAGAGGGGACTGGTACTGAAGCTTTCTTT.

The chain joins TRBV28 to TRBJ2-1; D is perhaps TRBD1 or TRBD2 (5 bases each). Per germline, CDR1 MDHEN and CDR2 SYDVKM. This CDR3 contains 14 residues. V was shortened by 6 bases and J by 4 bases, with 13 bases between the two germline ends. The CDR3 DNA follows: TGTGCCAGCAGCTCCGGGACGAGATACAATGAGCAGTTCTTC. Encoded protein: CASSSGTRYNEQFF.

V gene TRBV6-4 combines with J gene TRBJ2-1; 8 nucleotides agree with TRBD1. This CDR3 comprises 17 residues. The V and J ends lost 6 bases and 3 bases, in that order; junction bases with no gene match: 13. From germline, CDR1 is MRHNA and CDR2 SNTAGT. CDR3 protein: CASRPDRAPTVYNEQFF. CDR3 DNA: TGTGCCAGCAGACCGGACAGGGCCCCGACTGTCTACAATGAGCAGTTCTTC.

The chain employs TRBV11-2 and TRBJ2-7; D is ambiguous. V lost 1 base and J 7 bases, leaving 14 bases between the germline ends. Germline CDR1 reads SGHAT; CDR2 reads FQNNGV. The CDR3 length is 14 residues. The CDR3 spells CASSLVSRSREQYF. The CDR3 bases are TGTGCCAGCAGCTTAGTGAGTAGGTCGCGAGAGCAGTACTTC.

The V call is TRBV2, the J call TRBJ1-1; D is possibly TRBD1 (5 bases). Trimming removed 1 base from V and 7 bases from J, with 16 bases in between. CDR1 is SNHLY and CDR2 is FYNNEI in the germline V gene. This CDR3 region has 15 residues. CDR3 DNA: TGTGCCAGCAGTGAAGGGGGGACCCGGGGAGGTGAAGCTTTCTTT. Its protein is CASSEGGTRGGEAFF.

This chain joins TRBV28 and TRBJ2-3, with D unresolved. Germline V gives CDR1 MDHEN, CDR2 SYDVKM. V lost 2 bases to trimming and J lost 5 bases, with 14 bases between them. The CDR3 has 15 residues. The CDR3 is CASSLVIGARDTQYF. CDR3 nucleotide sequence: TGTGCCAGCAGTTTAGTGATAGGAGCTCGAGATACGCAGTATTTT.

The V and J genes are TRBV15 and TRBJ1-3; 12 nucleotides align to TRBD1. There are 14 residues in the CDR3. The V segment lost 3 bases and the J segment 7 bases; nucleotides outside the gene matches: 1. Per the germline V gene, CDR1 is LNHNV and CDR2 is YYDKDF (reference sequence). CDR3 sequence: CATSRGQGANTIYF. CDR3 nucleotides: TGTGCCACCAGCAGGGGACAGGGGGCGAACACCATATATTTT.

CDR3 loop: CASSPRTGGFDTEAFF. CDR3 nucleotide sequence: TGTGCCAGTAGTCCACGGACAGGGGGGTTTGACACTGAAGCTTTCTTT. The V call is TRBV19, the J call TRBJ1-1; 10 nucleotides align to TRBD1. Germline V gene sequence: CDR1 LNHDA, CDR2 SQIVND (reference sequence). The CDR3 runs 16 residues. With V trimmed by 5 bases and J by 3 bases, 9 bases remained unmatched.

This chain connects TRBV3-1 (or the pseudogene TRBV3-2) to TRBJ2-7; possibly TRBD1 for D (5 bases). The CDR3 spans 15 residues. Germline V CDR1 and CDR2: LGHDT, YNNKEL (reference sequence). V lost 0 bases and J lost 0, with 9 bases in between. DNA for the CDR3: TGTGCCAGCAGCCAAGATTATGACAGCTCCTACGAGCAGTACTTC. It encodes CASSQDYDSSYEQYF.

The J gene is TRBJ2-2, the V gene TRBV12-5; D tentatively fits TRBD1 or TRBD2 (6 bases each). CDR3 length: 17 amino acids. Trimming stripped 3 bases from V and 3 bases from J, with 17 bases between. The V gene's germline CDR1 is LGHNT and CDR2 FRNRAP. The CDR3 DNA follows: TGTGCTAGTGGTTTCTCCGTTGAGGGGGAGGACACCGGGGAGCTGTTTTTT. Translated, it gives CASGFSVEGEDTGELFF. Full variable domain (rest looked up from reference TRBV12-5 and TRBJ2-2): DARVTQTPRHKVTEMGQEVTMRCQPILGHNTVFWYRQTMMQGLELLAYFRNRAPLDDSGMPKDRFSAEMPDATLATLKIQPSEPRDSAVYFCASGFSVEGEDTGELFFGEGSRLTVL.

The table lists this clone with a few counts. The chain joins TRBV7-2 to TRBJ1-2; D possibly corresponds to TRBD1 (5 bases). This CDR3 spans 14 amino acids. V lost 3 bases, J lost 0 bases, and 8 bases lay in between. In germline, CDR1 is SGHTA, CDR2 FQGNSA. The CDR3 loop reads CASSFDSSNYGYTF. DNA of the CDR3: TGTGCCAGCAGCTTTGACAGCTCTAACTATGGCTACACCTTC.